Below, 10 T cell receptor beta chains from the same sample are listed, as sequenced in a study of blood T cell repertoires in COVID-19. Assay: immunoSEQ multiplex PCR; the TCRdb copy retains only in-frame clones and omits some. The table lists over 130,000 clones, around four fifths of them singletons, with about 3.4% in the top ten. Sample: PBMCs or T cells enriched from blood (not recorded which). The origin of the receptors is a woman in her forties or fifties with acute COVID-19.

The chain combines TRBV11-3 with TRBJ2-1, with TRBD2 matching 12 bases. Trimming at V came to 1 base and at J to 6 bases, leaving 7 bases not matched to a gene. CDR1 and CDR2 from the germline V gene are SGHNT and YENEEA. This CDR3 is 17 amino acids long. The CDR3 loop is CASSLVSLAGGLNEQFF. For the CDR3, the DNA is TGTGCCAGCAGCTTAGTATCACTAGCGGGAGGACTCAATGAGCAGTTCTTC.

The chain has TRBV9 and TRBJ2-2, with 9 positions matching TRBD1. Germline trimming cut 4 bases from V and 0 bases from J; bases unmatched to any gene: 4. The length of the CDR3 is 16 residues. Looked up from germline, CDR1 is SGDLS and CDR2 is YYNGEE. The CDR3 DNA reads TGTGCCAGCAGCCTCCGGGACAGGGCGAACACCGGGGAGCTGTTTTTT. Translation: CASSLRDRANTGELFF.

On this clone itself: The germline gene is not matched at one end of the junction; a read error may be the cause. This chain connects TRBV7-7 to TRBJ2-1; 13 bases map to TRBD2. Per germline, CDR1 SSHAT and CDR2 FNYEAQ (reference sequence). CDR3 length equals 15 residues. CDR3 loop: CASSLGLAGDNEQFF. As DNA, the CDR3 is TGTGCTAGCAGCCTAGGACTAGCGGGAGACAATGAGCAGTTCTTC.

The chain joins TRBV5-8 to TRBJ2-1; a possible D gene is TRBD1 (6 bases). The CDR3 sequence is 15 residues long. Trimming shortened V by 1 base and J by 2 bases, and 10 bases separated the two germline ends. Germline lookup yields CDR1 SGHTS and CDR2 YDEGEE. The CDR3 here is CASSLPGEPYNEQFF. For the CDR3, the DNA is TGTGCCAGCAGCTTGCCAGGGGAGCCCTACAATGAGCAGTTCTTC.

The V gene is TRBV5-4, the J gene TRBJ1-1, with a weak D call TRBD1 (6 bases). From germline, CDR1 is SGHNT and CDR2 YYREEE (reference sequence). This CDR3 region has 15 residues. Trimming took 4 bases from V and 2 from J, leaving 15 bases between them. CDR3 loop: CASSKGQPSNTEAFF. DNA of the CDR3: TGTGCCAGCAGCAAAGGACAGCCAAGTAACACTGAAGCTTTCTTT. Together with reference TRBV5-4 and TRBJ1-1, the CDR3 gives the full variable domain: ETGVTQSPTHLIKTRGQQVTLRCSSQSGHNTVSWYQQALGQGPQFIFQYYREEENGRGNFPPRFSGLQFPNYSSELNVNALELDDSALYLCASSKGQPSNTEAFFGQGTRLTVV.

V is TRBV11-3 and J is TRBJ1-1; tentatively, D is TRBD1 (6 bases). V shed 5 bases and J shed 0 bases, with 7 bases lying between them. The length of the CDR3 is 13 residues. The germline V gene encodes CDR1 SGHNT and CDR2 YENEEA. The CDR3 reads CASSGQMNTEAFF. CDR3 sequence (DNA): TGTGCCAGCAGCGGACAGATGAACACTGAAGCTTTCTTT.

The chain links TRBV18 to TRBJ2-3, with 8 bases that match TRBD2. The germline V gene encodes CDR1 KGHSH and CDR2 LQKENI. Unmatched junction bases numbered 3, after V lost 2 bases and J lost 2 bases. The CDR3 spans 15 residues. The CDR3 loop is CASSPELADTDTQYF. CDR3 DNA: TGTGCCAGCTCACCAGAACTAGCGGACACAGATACGCAGTATTTT.

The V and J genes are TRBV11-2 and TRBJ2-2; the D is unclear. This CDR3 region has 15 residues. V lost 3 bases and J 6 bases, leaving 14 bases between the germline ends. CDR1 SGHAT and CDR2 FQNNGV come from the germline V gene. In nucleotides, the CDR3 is TGTGCCAGCAGCTTGATCGCGTCACGAGCCGGGGAGCTGTTTTTT. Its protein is CASSLIASRAGELFF.

CDR3 nucleotides: TGTGCCAGCAGCGTAGCTATAATGCCGCGCCCCCTCAGGGGAGCAAGCACTAACTATGGCTACACCTTC. It is translated as CASSVAIMPRPLRGASTNYGYTF. The chain employs TRBV9 and TRBJ1-2; weak D call: TRBD1 (6 bases). Looked up from germline, CDR1 is SGDLS and CDR2 is YYNGEE. CDR3 size: 23 residues. The V and J ends lost 0 bases and 0 bases respectively, with 33 bases between them.

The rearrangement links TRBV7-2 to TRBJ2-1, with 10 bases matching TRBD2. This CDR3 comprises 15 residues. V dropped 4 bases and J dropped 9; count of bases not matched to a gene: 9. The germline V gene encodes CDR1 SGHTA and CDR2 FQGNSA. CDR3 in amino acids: CASSSLAGVGGEQFF. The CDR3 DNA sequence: TGTGCCAGCAGCTCCCTAGCGGGAGTAGGAGGTGAGCAGTTCTTC.